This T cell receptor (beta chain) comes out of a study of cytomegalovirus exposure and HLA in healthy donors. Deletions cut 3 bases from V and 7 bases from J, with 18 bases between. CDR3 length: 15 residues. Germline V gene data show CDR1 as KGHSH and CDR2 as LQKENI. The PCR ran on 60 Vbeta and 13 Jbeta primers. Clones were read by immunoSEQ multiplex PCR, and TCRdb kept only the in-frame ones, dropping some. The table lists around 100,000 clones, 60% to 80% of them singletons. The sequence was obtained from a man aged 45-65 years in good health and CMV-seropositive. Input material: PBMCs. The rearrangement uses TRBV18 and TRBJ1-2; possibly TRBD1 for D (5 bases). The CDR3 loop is CASSPSGQGRAGYTF. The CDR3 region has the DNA TGTGCCAGCTCACCCTCGGGCCAGGGTCGGGCTGGCTACACCTTC.